Described below is a single T cell receptor beta chain sequence and its context. This sample is part of a study of blood T cell repertoires in COVID-19. In the study overall: Material from acute and convalescent COVID-19 was sourced from the United States, Italy and Spain. PBMCs, B-cell-depleted T cells, or T cells provided the cDNA or gDNA that made up the material.

Generated by immunoSEQ multiplex PCR, the TCRdb table keeps only in-frame clones and is missing some. The table shows approximately 250,000 clones, with 65% to 90% occurring only once. CDR1 and CDR2 (germline): MDHEN, SYDVKM. CDR3 length: 13 residues. With 5 bases removed from V and 3 bases from J, the gap between germline ends came to 10 bases. Sequencing used peripheral blood. This receptor was taken from a woman aged 45-65 years with acute or convalescent COVID-19. The V gene is TRBV28, the J gene TRBJ1-2; D may be TRBD1 (6 bases). CDR3 DNA: TGTGCCAGCAGTCCTCCAGGGGACTATGGCTACACCTTC. Protein product: CASSPPGDYGYTF.